This TCR beta chain was identified during a study of cytomegalovirus exposure and HLA in healthy donors. V gave up 3 bases and J gave up 2 bases, with 4 bases separating them. This CDR3 spans 12 amino acids. Germline CDR1 reads LGHNA; CDR2 reads YSLEER. The PCR ran on 60 Vbeta and 13 Jbeta primers. Clones were sequenced by immunoSEQ multiplex PCR, and TCRdb holds only the in-frame ones, with some missing. Its table lists some 75,000 clones. The sequenced material came from PBMCs. This sequence was found in a man aged 35 to 55 in good health and CMV-seronegative. The chain is built from TRBV4-3 and TRBJ1-2; D not resolved. CDR3 bases: TGCGCCAGCAGCCAGGAGAACTATGGCTACACCTTC. This translates into CASSQENYGYTF.